In this sample, the clone carrying this T cell receptor (beta chain) turned up a few times. This entry is derived from a study of T cells in narcolepsy. Germline CDR1 SGHVS, CDR2 FQNEAQ. The CDR3 runs to 15 residues. Trimming took 5 bases from V and 2 from J, leaving 10 bases between them. Method: immunoSEQ multiplex PCR; TCRdb's copy keeps in-frame clones and lacks some. This sample has roughly 22,000 clones; just over 60% occur once, and the top ten carry roughly 12%. This receptor was taken from a human donor in good health. The sequencing input was memory (CD45RA-) CD4+ T cells from blood. The rearrangement joins TRBV7-8 to TRBJ1-6; D is possibly TRBD1 (6 bases). The CDR3 DNA reads as TGTGCCAGCAGCACCGGGACAACCTATAATTCACCCCTCCACTTT. As protein: CASSTGTTYNSPLHF.